This TCR beta chain was sequenced during a study of shared clonotypes between healthy human individuals. Study outcomes and limitations: Around 5.4% of naive CD4 clonotypes were common to several donors.

In the original analysis: There were no quality scores in the junction-only immunoSEQ sequences, so filtering differed. Using immunoSEQ multiplex PCR, the repertoire was profiled, and TCRdb retains in-frame clones only, with some absent. The DNA was the basis for D and trimming; V, J and clone size are from that table. The table records a few million clones, around 93% of them present only once. As defined, naive CD8 cells were CD45RO-negative and positively selected for CCR7, with terminally differentiated effector memory CD45RA+ cells excluded. The study drew all its donors from Caucasian adults living in Nashville, Tennessee. A word on this clone: Its cognate antigen is unknown. Other DNA sequences in the sample encode the same CDR3.

The CDR3 spans 15 residues. From germline, CDR1 is SGHTA and CDR2 FQGTGA. Trimming cost V 3 bases and J 0 bases; bases outside gene matches: 0. The chain links TRBV7-3 to TRBJ2-1, with 9 bases identical to TRBD2. This receptor was identified in a man between 18 and 29 years old in good health. Some clones in this sample may be carry-over from other donors' samples. The source material was naive CD8+ T cells from PBMCs. This CDR3 is CASSFSGSSYNEQFF. Written as DNA, the CDR3 is TGTGCCAGCAGCTTTAGCGGGAGCTCCTACAATGAGCAGTTCTTC.